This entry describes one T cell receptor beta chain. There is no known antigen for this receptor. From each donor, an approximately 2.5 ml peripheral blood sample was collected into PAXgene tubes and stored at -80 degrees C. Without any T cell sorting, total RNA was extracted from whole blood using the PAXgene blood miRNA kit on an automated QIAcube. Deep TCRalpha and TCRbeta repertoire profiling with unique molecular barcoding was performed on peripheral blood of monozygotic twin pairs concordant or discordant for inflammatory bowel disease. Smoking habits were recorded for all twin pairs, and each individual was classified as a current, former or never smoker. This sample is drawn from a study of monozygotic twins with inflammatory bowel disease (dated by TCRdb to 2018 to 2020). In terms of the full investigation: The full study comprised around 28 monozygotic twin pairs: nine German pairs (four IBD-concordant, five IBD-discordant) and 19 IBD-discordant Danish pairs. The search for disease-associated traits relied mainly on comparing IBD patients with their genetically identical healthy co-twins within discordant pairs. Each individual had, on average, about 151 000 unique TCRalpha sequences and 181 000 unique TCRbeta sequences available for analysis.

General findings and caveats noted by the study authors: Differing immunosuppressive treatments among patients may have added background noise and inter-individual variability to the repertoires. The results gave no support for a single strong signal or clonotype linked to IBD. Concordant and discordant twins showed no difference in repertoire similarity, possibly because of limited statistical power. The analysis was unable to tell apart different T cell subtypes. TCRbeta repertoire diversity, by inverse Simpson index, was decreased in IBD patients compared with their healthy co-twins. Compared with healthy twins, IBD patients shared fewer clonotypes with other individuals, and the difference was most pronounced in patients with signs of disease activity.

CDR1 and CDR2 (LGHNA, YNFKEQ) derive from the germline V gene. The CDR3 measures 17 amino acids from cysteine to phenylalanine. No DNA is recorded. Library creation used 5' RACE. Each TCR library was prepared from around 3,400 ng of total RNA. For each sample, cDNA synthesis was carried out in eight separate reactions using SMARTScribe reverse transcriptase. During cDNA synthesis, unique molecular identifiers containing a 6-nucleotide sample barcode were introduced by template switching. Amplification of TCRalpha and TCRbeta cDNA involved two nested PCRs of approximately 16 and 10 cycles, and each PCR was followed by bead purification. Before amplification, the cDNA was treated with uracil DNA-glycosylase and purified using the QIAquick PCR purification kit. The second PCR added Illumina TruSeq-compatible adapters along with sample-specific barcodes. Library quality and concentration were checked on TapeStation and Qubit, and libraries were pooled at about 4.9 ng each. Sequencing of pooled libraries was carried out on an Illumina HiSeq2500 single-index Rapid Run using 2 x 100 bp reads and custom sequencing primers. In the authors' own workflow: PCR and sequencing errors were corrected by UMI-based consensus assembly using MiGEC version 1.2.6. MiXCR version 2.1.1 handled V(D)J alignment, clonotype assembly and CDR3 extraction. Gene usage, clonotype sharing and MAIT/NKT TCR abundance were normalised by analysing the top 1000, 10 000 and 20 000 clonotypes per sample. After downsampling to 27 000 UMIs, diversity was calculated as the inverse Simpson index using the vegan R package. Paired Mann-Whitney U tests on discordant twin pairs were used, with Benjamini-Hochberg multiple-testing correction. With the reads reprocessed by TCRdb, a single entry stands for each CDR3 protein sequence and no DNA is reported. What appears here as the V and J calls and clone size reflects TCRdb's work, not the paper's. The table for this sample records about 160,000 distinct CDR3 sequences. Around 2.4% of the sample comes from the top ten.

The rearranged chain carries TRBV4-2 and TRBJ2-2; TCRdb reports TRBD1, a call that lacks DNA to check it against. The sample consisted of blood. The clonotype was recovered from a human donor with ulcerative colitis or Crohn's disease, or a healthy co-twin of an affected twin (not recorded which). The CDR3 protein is CASSQVGTGDYTGELFF.